Shown below are 8 T cell receptor beta chains from a single sample sequenced in a study of T cell repertoires in cytomegalovirus infection. From the reads, TCRdb called clonotypes with MiXCR, one entry per CDR3 protein. The sample lists roughly 500,000 distinct CDR3 sequences, 15% to 20% occurring once. Sequenced: CD8+ T cells from PBMCs. The receptors were gathered from a human donor in good health (CMV status not recorded). Some clones in this sample may be carry-over from other donors' samples.

This clonotype has at least ten counts. V and J are TRBV27 and TRBJ2-1, with 8 positions matching TRBD2. Germline CDR1 MNHEY, CDR2 SMNVEV (reference sequence). J was trimmed by 5 bases and V by 4 bases; bases with no gene match: 13. CDR3 length: 17 residues. The CDR3 loop is CASSWSSGEKADNEQFF. The CDR3 nucleotides read TGTGCCAGCAGTTGGAGTAGCGGGGAAAAAGCGGACAATGAGCAGTTCTTC.

This clonotype was seen at least ten times. The chain combines TRBV12-3 or TRBV12-4 with TRBJ2-7; the D is unclear. The CDR3 is made up of 12 amino acids. V was cut by 0 bases and J by 6 bases, with 6 bases left in between. CDR3 nucleotide sequence: TGTGCCAGCAGTTTAGCTGGGATCGAGCAGTACTTC. This codes for CASSLAGIEQYF.

This clonotype was observed at least ten times. The CDR3 nucleotides read TGTGCCAGCATCTCAATCCTTGTACAGGGGGCGAGGAATGAGCAGTTCTTC. Translating it yields CASISILVQGARNEQFF. The chain has TRBV7-9 and TRBJ2-1, with 9 nucleotides matching TRBD1. This CDR3 is 17 amino acids long. Unmatched junction bases numbered 17, after V lost 7 bases and J lost 7 bases. Germline CDR1 is SEHNR and CDR2 is FQNEAQ (reference sequence).

The table lists this clonotype with many counts. The chain couples TRBV7-9 to TRBJ2-7, with D tentatively TRBD1 (8 bases). Looked up from germline, CDR1 is SEHNR and CDR2 is FQNEAQ (reference sequence). CDR3 length: 15 residues. Deletions cut 4 bases from V and 5 bases from J, with 18 bases between. The CDR3 sequence: CASSSSGTGFNEQYF. DNA for the CDR3: TGTGCCAGCAGCTCAAGCGGGACAGGATTCAACGAGCAGTACTTC.

About this clonotype: One end of the junction fails to match germline, which may point to a read error. The chain links TRBV7-2 to TRBJ1-5, with D possibly matching TRBD1 (5 bases). Germline lookup yields CDR1 SGHTA and CDR2 FQGNSA. This CDR3 has 19 residues. The CDR3 coding sequence is TGTGCCAGCAGCCCCCGACGGGACGGGAGACCGAGGAGCAATCAGCCCCCGCAGTTT. Translating it yields CASSPRRDGRPRSNQPPQF.

The chain's CDR3 is CASSWGTSGGYEQYF. Written as DNA, the CDR3 is TGTGCCAGCAGCTGGGGGACTAGCGGGGGTTACGAGCAGTACTTC. V is TRBV5-4 and J is TRBJ2-7, with 14 positions matching TRBD2. V shed 3 bases and J 4 bases; nucleotides not matched to a gene: 3. Looked up from germline, CDR1 is SGHNT and CDR2 is YYREEE (reference sequence). The CDR3 has 15 amino acids.

This clonotype was observed a few times. This sequence joins TRBV19 and TRBJ1-5; D is perhaps TRBD1 (5 bases). Deletions cut 7 bases from V and 0 bases from J, with 10 bases between. Per the germline V gene, CDR1 is LNHDA and CDR2 is SQIVND (reference sequence). CDR3 size: 14 residues. The CDR3 protein is CASKGTYSNQPQHF. Here the CDR3 DNA reads TGTGCCAGTAAAGGGACTTATAGCAATCAGCCCCAGCATTTT.

In this sample, this clonotype turned up many times. The V and J genes are TRBV27 and TRBJ2-2, with 12 bases matching TRBD2. CDR3 length equals 15 residues. Germline V gene data show CDR1 as MNHEY and CDR2 as SMNVEV (reference sequence). After removal of 3 bases from V and 9 bases from J, the junction contained 5 bases not matched to a gene. CDR3 DNA sequence: TGTGCCAGCAGTTTGCCCGGACTAGCGGGGCGGGAGCTGTTTTTT. It translates to CASSLPGLAGRELFF.